These 19 T cell receptor beta chains came from one sample sequenced in a study of CXCR3-negative and CXCR3-positive naive CD8 T cells. General study results and limits: More hydrophobic TRB CDR3s occurred in CXCR3-positive than in CXCR3-negative naive cells.

It was by 5' RACE with UMI labels that the TRB cDNA libraries were prepared. Reanalyzing the 5' RACE reads, TCRdb keeps one entry per CDR3 protein, without DNA. In all, the sample yields approximately 140,000 distinct CDR3 sequences. These receptors' targets are unknown. The sequencing input was naive CXCR3+ CD8+ T cells from blood. Subset given: CD45RO-CCR7+CD27+CD95- naive CD8+ T cells expressing CXCR3 (TNR3+). Receptors originate from a human donor in good health. Some clones in this sample may be carry-over from other donors' samples.

The chain is built from TRBV9 and TRBJ2-7. Germline-derived CDR1 and CDR2 are SGDLS and YYNGEE. CDR3 size: 15 residues. This CDR3 reads CASSVGYDRSYEQYF.

The CDR3 reads CASSGGGEQFF. This chain links TRBV2 with TRBJ2-1. The CDR3 consists of 11 residues. Germline CDR1 and CDR2: SNHLY and FYNNEI.

V gene TRBV7-9 combines with J gene TRBJ2-1. The germline gives CDR1 SEHNR, CDR2 FQNEAQ (reference sequence). The CDR3 spans 13 residues. The CDR3 loop is CASRRPSNNEQFF.

The chain couples TRBV5-1 to TRBJ2-1; lacking DNA, the TRBD1 call made by TCRdb goes unchecked. The CDR3 has 16 amino acids. CDR1 SGHRS and CDR2 YFSETQ come from the germline V gene. The CDR3 loop reads CASSLGDRDLYNEQFF. Filled out from reference TRBV5-1 and TRBJ2-1, the complete variable domain reads KAGVTQTPRYLIKTRGQQVTLSCSPISGHRSVSWYQQTPGQGLQFLFEYFSETQRNKGNFPGRFSGRQFSNSRSEMNVSTLELGDSALYLCASSLGDRDLYNEQFFGPGTRLTVL.

The gene calls are TRBV9 and TRBJ2-2; with no DNA, the TCRdb D assignment of TRBD2 cannot be verified. CDR1 and CDR2 (germline): SGDLS, YYNGEE. The CDR3 length is 15 residues. CDR3 loop: CASSVSTSGTGELFF. The complete variable domain, with remaining parts taken from reference TRBV9 and TRBJ2-2, reads DSGVTQTPKHLITATGQRVTLRCSPRSGDLSVYWYQQSLDQGLQFLIQYYNGEERAKGNILERFSAQQFPDLHSELNLSSLELGDSALYFCASSVSTSGTGELFFGEGSRLTVL.

The V gene is TRBV12-3 or TRBV12-4, the J gene TRBJ1-5; there is no DNA to check the TCRdb D call of TRBD1. The CDR3 totals 17 residues. CDR3 protein: CASSPGTGPYSNQPQHF.

The chain carries TRBV7-9 and TRBJ2-3; TCRdb's D gene call, TRBD2, goes unchecked for lack of DNA. Germline V lookup: CDR1 SEHNR, CDR2 FQNEAQ (reference sequence). This CDR3 spans 16 amino acids. The CDR3: CASSPLLAGGTDTQYF. Full variable domain (outside the CDR3, taken from reference TRBV7-9 and TRBJ2-3): DTGVSQNPRHKITKRGQNVTFRCDPISEHNRLYWYRQTLGQGPEFLTYFQNEAQLEKSRLLSDRFSAERPKGSFSTLEIQRTEQGDSAMYLCASSPLLAGGTDTQYFGPGTRLTVL.

This rearrangement joins TRBV29-1 to TRBJ1-4. Germline V lookup: CDR1 SQVTM, CDR2 ANQGSEA. The CDR3 loop spans 13 amino acids. This CDR3 is CSVGTVDYEKLFF.

The chain is built from TRBV12-3 or TRBV12-4 and TRBJ2-5; checking the TCRdb D call of TRBD2 is not possible without DNA. The CDR3 sequence is 15 residues long. The CDR3 loop reads CASSFEGREEETQYF.

The V and J genes are TRBV29-1 and TRBJ1-2. The CDR3 is 11 amino acids. Per germline, CDR1 SQVTM and CDR2 ANQGSEA. The CDR3 reads CSVRDPYGYTF.

The CDR3 loop is CASSYSTGDEQYF. The gene calls are TRBV6-2 or TRBV6-3 and TRBJ2-7; TCRdb's D call, TRBD1, is unchecked because there is no DNA. The CDR3 is 13 residues long. The germline V gene encodes CDR1 MNHEY and CDR2 SVGEGT.

V gene TRBV6-5 combines with J gene TRBJ2-1; the D call of TRBD2 rests on TCRdb alone, since no DNA is present to check it. CDR3 length: 13 amino acids. Per germline, CDR1 MNHEY and CDR2 SVGAGI. CDR3 sequence reads: CAPGTTSYNEQFF.

The rearrangement joins TRBV20-1 to TRBJ1-5; without DNA, the TCRdb call of TRBD1 cannot be checked. From germline, CDR1 is DFQATT and CDR2 SNEGSKA (reference sequence). The CDR3 runs 13 residues. CDR3 in amino acids: CSASDRAGQPQHF.

V is TRBV9 and J is TRBJ1-5; TCRdb designates TRBD1, a call that cannot be tested without DNA. The CDR3 contains 14 residues. The germline V gene encodes CDR1 SGDLS and CDR2 YYNGEE. CDR3 region: CASSADRRNQPQHF.

The rearrangement links TRBV19 to TRBJ1-2; TCRdb lists TRBD1, though no DNA is available to test this call. The germline V gene has CDR1 LNHDA and CDR2 SQIVND (reference sequence). The CDR3 is 13 residues long. The CDR3 sequence is CASNDRMDYGYTF. The variable domain in full, with the rest retrieved from reference TRBV19 and TRBJ1-2, is DGGITQSPKYLFRKEGQNVTLSCEQNLNHDAMYWYRQDPGQGLRLIYYSQIVNDFQKGDIAEGYSVSREKKESFPLTVTSAQKNPTAFYLCASNDRMDYGYTFGSGTRLTVV.

The chain's CDR3 is CASSLEMWGTEAFF. This chain joins TRBV7-2 and TRBJ1-1; lacking DNA, the TRBD1 call made by TCRdb goes unchecked. CDR3 length equals 14 residues. The germline V gene encodes CDR1 SGHTA and CDR2 FQGNSA. The full variable domain, with the rest looked up from reference TRBV7-2 and TRBJ1-1, is GAGVSQSPSNKVTEKGKDVELRCDPISGHTALYWYRQSLGQGLEFLIYFQGNSAPDKSGLPSDRFSAERTGGSVSTLTIQRTQQEDSAVYLCASSLEMWGTEAFFGQGTRLTVV.

The chain couples TRBV7-9 to TRBJ2-1; checking the TCRdb D call of TRBD2 is not possible without DNA. The CDR3 is made up of 15 amino acids. Germline-derived CDR1 and CDR2 are SEHNR and FQNEAQ (reference sequence). This chain's CDR3 is CASSLGTRDLDEQFF.

The chain links TRBV20-1 to TRBJ2-2; TCRdb lists TRBD2, though no DNA is available to test this call. Germline V gene lookup returns CDR1 DFQATT and CDR2 SNEGSKA (reference sequence). This CDR3 spans 14 amino acids. CDR3 residues: CSAALAINTGELFF.

The V gene is TRBV14, the J gene TRBJ2-3; there is no DNA to check the TCRdb D call of TRBD1. Germline CDR1 and CDR2: SGHDN and FVKESK. This CDR3 has 19 amino acids. The CDR3 loop reads CASSQLPGQGASSTDTQYF.